Listed here are 24 T cell receptor beta chains from one sample, sequenced in a study of CD8 T cells in ankylosing spondylitis. Their antigens are not known. TCRdb re-called the 5' RACE reads with MiXCR, one entry per CDR3 protein. In the table there are about 540,000 distinct CDR3 sequences, roughly 12% of which are singletons. Study-wide results and limits: There was a TCR beta motif, made of 7 to 9 highly homologous variants, that appeared characteristic of ankylosing spondylitis blood.

Input material: blood, either unsorted or a sorted T cell fraction (not recorded which). Receptor source: a male donor with ankylosing spondylitis.

The V and J genes are TRBV14 and TRBJ2-7; D is ambiguous. This CDR3 contains 15 residues. Per germline, CDR1 SGHDN and CDR2 FVKESK. Trimming shortened V by 0 bases and J by 0 bases, and 9 bases separated the two germline ends. The CDR3 bases are TGTGCCAGCAGCCAAGAATCCTGGAGCTCCTACGAGCAGTACTTC. Encoded protein: CASSQESWSSYEQYF.

The chain employs TRBV9 and TRBJ2-5; D is ambiguous. Germline V gene lookup returns CDR1 SGDLS and CDR2 YYNGEE. CDR3 length: 13 amino acids. V gave up 0 bases and J gave up 5 bases, with 8 bases separating them. The CDR3 region is CASSVDLGETQYF. CDR3 nucleotide sequence: TGTGCCAGCAGCGTAGACTTGGGGGAGACCCAGTACTTC.

This rearrangement joins TRBV3-1 to TRBJ1-2, with TRBD1 identical over 10 bases. The germline CDR1 and CDR2 sequences are LGHDT and YNNKEL (reference sequence). V shed 4 bases, J shed 7 bases, and the junction held 9 bases outside the gene matches. CDR3 length equals 15 residues. Here the CDR3 reads CASSPLGQGRSGYTF. The CDR3 DNA sequence: TGTGCCAGCAGCCCCTTGGGACAGGGGAGGAGTGGCTACACCTTC.

In this sample, this clonotype turned up a few times. CDR3 in DNA: TGTGCCAGCAGCGGGACAGGAGTGGGGGAGCAGTACGTC. It specifies CASSGTGVGEQYV. This sequence joins TRBV3-1 and TRBJ2-7, with TRBD1 matching 8 bases. CDR1 and CDR2 from the germline V gene are LGHDT and YNNKEL (reference sequence). V shed 5 bases and J 7 bases; nucleotides not matched to a gene: 7. This CDR3 has 13 residues.

This clonotype occurred a few times. This chain uses TRBV5-5 with TRBJ2-7, with 9 bases lining up with TRBD2. This CDR3 region has 15 residues. Germline loops: CDR1 SGHKS, CDR2 YYEKEE (reference sequence). J lost 4 bases, V lost 2 bases, and 7 bases had no gene match. CDR3 sequence (DNA): TGTGCCAGCAGCTTCGTGGCGGGAGGGCCATACGAGCAGTACTTC. Translating gives CASSFVAGGPYEQYF. Filled out from reference TRBV5-5 and TRBJ2-7, the complete variable domain reads DAGVTQSPTHLIKTRGQQVTLRCSPISGHKSVSWYQQVLGQGPQFIFQYYEKEERGRGNFPDRFSARQFPNYSSELNVNALLLGDSALYLCASSFVAGGPYEQYFGPGTRLTVT.

The chain combines TRBV7-8 with TRBJ2-1, with 9 bases matching TRBD1. The germline CDR1 and CDR2 sequences are SGHVS and FQNEAQ. CDR3 length: 17 residues. After removal of 5 bases from V and 3 bases from J, the junction contained 11 bases not matched to a gene. CDR3 nucleotide sequence: TGTGCCAGCAGCCTTGGACAGGGGAAAAGGGGCTACAATGAGCAGTTCTTC. Translated: CASSLGQGKRGYNEQFF. The whole variable domain, remainder taken from reference TRBV7-8 and TRBJ2-1, is GAGVSQSPRYKVAKRGQDVALRCDPISGHVSLFWYQQALGQGPEFLTYFQNEAQLDKSGLPSDRFFAERPEGSVSTLKIQRTQQEDSAVYLCASSLGQGKRGYNEQFFGPGTRLTVL.

This clonotype was picked up a small number of times. This chain connects TRBV5-4 to TRBJ2-7; TRBD2 is a possible D gene (6 bases). Germline V CDR1 and CDR2: SGHNT, YYREEE (reference sequence). The CDR3 has 13 amino acids. With 0 bases removed from V and 6 bases from J, the gap between germline ends came to 10 bases. In DNA, the CDR3 is TGTGCCAGCAGCTTGGTACCAGCGGGCGAGCAGTACGTC. Its protein product is CASSLVPAGEQYV.

This clonotype appeared many times. The chain couples TRBV5-1 to TRBJ2-7, with a weak D call TRBD1 (6 bases). This CDR3 spans 15 amino acids. CDR1 and CDR2 from the germline V gene are SGHRS and YFSETQ. V was cut by 0 bases and J by 1 base, with 11 bases left in between. The CDR3 region has the DNA TGCGCCAGCAGCTTGGAAGGACAGAGATCCTACGAGCAGTACTTC. It yields the protein CASSLEGQRSYEQYF.

V is TRBV5-4 and J is TRBJ2-1, with D hard to call. This CDR3 comprises 14 residues. The V end was cut by 0 bases, the J end by 4 bases, with 8 bases between. Germline V gene data show CDR1 as SGHNT and CDR2 as YYREEE (reference sequence). CDR3: CASSLGADYNEQFF. The CDR3 DNA follows: TGTGCCAGCAGCTTGGGGGCCGATTACAATGAGCAGTTCTTC.

This clonotype was detected ten times or more. J is TRBJ2-2 and V is TRBV5-1; the D is unclear. V dropped 4 bases and J dropped 1 base, with 11 bases sitting between them. Per the germline V gene, CDR1 is SGHRS and CDR2 is YFSETQ. This CDR3 is built from 15 residues. The CDR3 here is CASSPARQNTGELFF. The CDR3 DNA is TGCGCCAGCAGCCCCGCCCGACAGAACACCGGGGAGCTGTTTTTT.

The V and J genes are TRBV7-8 and TRBJ2-3; no firm D call. Looked up from germline, CDR1 is SGHVS and CDR2 is FQNEAQ. V was clipped by 5 bases and J by 4 bases, with 13 bases between them. The CDR3 extends over 14 amino acids. CDR3 region: CASSLIPEADTQYF. The CDR3 DNA follows: TGTGCCAGCAGCCTCATCCCTGAGGCAGATACGCAGTATTTT.

This clonotype was seen a handful of times. The V and J genes are TRBV20-1 and TRBJ1-1, with 7 bases matching TRBD1. The length of the CDR3 is 12 residues. Germline CDR1 and CDR2: DFQATT and SNEGSKA (reference sequence). With V trimmed by 4 bases and J by 8 bases, 7 bases remained unmatched. CDR3 amino acids: CSATSTGREAFF. DNA of the CDR3: TGCAGTGCTACCTCGACAGGGCGAGAAGCTTTCTTT.

J is TRBJ1-1 and V is TRBV24-1; 9 bases are shared with TRBD1. Germline values: CDR1 KGHDR, CDR2 SFDVKD. With V trimmed by 9 bases and J by 11 bases, 15 bases remained unmatched. There are 14 residues in the CDR3. CDR3 protein: CATSPNTGGARAFF. Written as DNA, the CDR3 is TGTGCCACCTCGCCCAACACAGGGGGCGCCCGGGCTTTCTTT.

The chain employs TRBV10-3 and TRBJ1-5; no firm D call. This CDR3 is 13 amino acids long. The V end was cut by 4 bases, the J end by 5 bases, with 9 bases between. CDR1 is ENHRY and CDR2 is SYGVKD in the germline V gene. Here the CDR3 DNA reads TGTGCCATCAGTGCATCTGTGGATCAGCCCCAGCATTTT. Protein: CAISASVDQPQHF.

A few counts support this clonotype. This chain uses TRBV18 with TRBJ1-1; D gene ambiguous. The germline V gene has CDR1 KGHSH and CDR2 LQKENI. Trimming left V 5 bases short and J 2 bases short, with 9 bases between. CDR3 size: 13 residues. The CDR3 DNA sequence: TGTGCCAGCTCAGCAGACACAAACACTGAAGCTTTCTTT. As protein: CASSADTNTEAFF.

This clonotype was recorded at least ten times. V gene TRBV2 combines with J gene TRBJ2-5, with D perhaps matching TRBD1 (6 bases). CDR3 size: 12 residues. The V and J ends lost 4 bases and 7 bases respectively, with 10 bases between them. Germline CDR1 reads SNHLY; CDR2 reads FYNNEI. The CDR3 is CASSAGVGTQYF. The CDR3 bases are TGTGCCAGCAGTGCAGGGGTAGGGACCCAGTACTTC.

This sequence joins TRBV11-2 and TRBJ2-6, with D tentatively TRBD1 (5 bases). Per germline, CDR1 SGHAT and CDR2 FQNNGV. The CDR3 is 14 residues long. V dropped 4 bases and J dropped 4 bases, with 8 bases sitting between them. The CDR3 coding sequence is TGTGCCAGCAGCTCGACAGACGGGGCCAACGTCCTGACTTTC. Translated: CASSSTDGANVLTF.

The chain employs TRBV15 and TRBJ2-7; D gene uncertain. Per germline, CDR1 LNHNV and CDR2 YYDKDF (reference sequence). V lost 8 bases and J 0 bases, leaving 20 bases between the germline ends. This CDR3 is 16 amino acids long. CDR3 amino acids: CATGEQLADISYEQYF. CDR3 bases: TGTGCCACCGGCGAGCAACTCGCGGATATCTCCTACGAGCAGTACTTC. The full variable domain, its missing parts supplied by reference TRBV15 and TRBJ2-7, is DAMVIQNPRYQVTQFGKPVTLSCSQTLNHNVMYWYQQKSSQAPKLLFHYYDKDFNNEADTPDNFQSRRPNTSFCFLDIRSPGLGDTAMYLCATGEQLADISYEQYFGPGTRLTVT.

The sample holds a few counts of this clonotype. V is TRBV12-3 or TRBV12-4 and J is TRBJ1-2; D not certain. The length of the CDR3 is 16 residues. V was trimmed by 2 bases and J by 0 bases, leaving 13 bases between them. The CDR3 coding sequence is TGTGCCAGCAGTTTATTGCCAGTCGCGGCTAACTATGGCTACACCTTC. This gives the protein CASSLLPVAANYGYTF.

CDR3 in amino acids: CAWSVLAPYTDTQYF. For the CDR3, the DNA is TGTGCCTGGAGTGTACTAGCGCCTTACACAGATACGCAGTATTTT. The gene calls are TRBV30 and TRBJ2-3, with TRBD2 identical over 7 bases. The junction had 5 bases not matched to a gene; V was cut back by 0 bases and J by 2 bases. Germline CDR1 is GTSNPN and CDR2 is SVGIG (reference sequence). This CDR3 has 15 residues.

This clonotype was detected only a few times. The chain uses TRBV11-2 and TRBJ2-3; 12 nucleotides line up with TRBD2. This CDR3 spans 18 amino acids. V lost 5 bases and J lost 0; bases outside the gene matches: 9. Germline V gene data show CDR1 as SGHAT and CDR2 as FQNNGV. The CDR3 here is CASSRSASGRASTDTQYF. CDR3 bases: TGTGCCAGCAGCCGATCGGCTAGCGGGAGGGCCAGCACAGATACGCAGTATTTT. Filled out from reference TRBV11-2 and TRBJ2-3, the complete variable domain reads EAGVAQSPRYKIIEKRQSVAFWCNPISGHATLYWYQQILGQGPKLLIQFQNNGVVDDSQLPKDRFSAERLKGVDSTLKIQPAKLEDSAVYLCASSRSASGRASTDTQYFGPGTRLTVL.

The V gene is TRBV6-5, the J gene TRBJ2-1; no clear D gene. The germline V and J ends were trimmed by 2 bases and 10 bases, with 6 bases remaining between them. The CDR3 contains 11 residues. Germline assignment: CDR1 MNHEY and CDR2 SVGAGI. The CDR3 protein is CASSYHTEQFF. For the CDR3, the DNA is TGTGCCAGCAGTTACCACACGGAGCAGTTCTTC.

This clonotype has a count of ten or more. This chain links TRBV20-1 with TRBJ1-5; no firm D call. V lost 3 bases and J 0 bases, leaving 15 bases between the germline ends. The germline CDR1 and CDR2 sequences are DFQATT and SNEGSKA (reference sequence). This CDR3 has 16 amino acids. This CDR3 is CSASYGRIYSNQPQHF. In DNA form, the CDR3 reads TGCAGTGCTAGTTACGGCAGAATATATAGCAATCAGCCCCAGCATTTT.

This chain joins TRBV27 and TRBJ1-1, with no clear D. The V end lost 5 bases, the J end lost 3 bases, and 10 bases lay between the germline ends. The CDR3 spans 13 residues. The germline CDR1 and CDR2 sequences are MNHEY and SMNVEV (reference sequence). CDR3 coding DNA: TGTGCCAGCAGTGTTGTTACGGACACTGAAGCTTTCTTT. This codes for CASSVVTDTEAFF.